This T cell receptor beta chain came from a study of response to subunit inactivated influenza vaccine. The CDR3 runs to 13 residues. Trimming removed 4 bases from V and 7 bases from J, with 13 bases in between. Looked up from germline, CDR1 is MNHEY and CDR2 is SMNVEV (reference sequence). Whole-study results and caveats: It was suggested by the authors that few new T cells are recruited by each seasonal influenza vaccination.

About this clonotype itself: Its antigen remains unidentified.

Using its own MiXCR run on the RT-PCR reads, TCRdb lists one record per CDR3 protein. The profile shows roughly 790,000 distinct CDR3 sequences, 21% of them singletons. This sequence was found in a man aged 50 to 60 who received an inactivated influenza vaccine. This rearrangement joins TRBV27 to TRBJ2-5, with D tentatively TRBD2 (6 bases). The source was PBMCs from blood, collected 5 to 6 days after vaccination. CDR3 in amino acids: CASSYSLGGTQYF. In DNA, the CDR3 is TGTGCCAGCAGTTATTCACTCGGGGGGACCCAGTACTTC.